This entry is about one T cell receptor beta chain. The data stem from a study of cytomegalovirus exposure and HLA in healthy donors. Germline V CDR1 and CDR2: KGHSH, LQKENI. The CDR3 runs 14 residues. V was clipped by 3 bases and J by 4 bases; unmatched bases: 4. A multiplex PCR was run with 60 Vbeta primers and 13 Jbeta primers. Repertoires were generated with immunoSEQ multiplex PCR, while TCRdb's copy carries only in-frame clones and drops some. The repertoire holds approximately 100,000 clones, with about 81% as singletons. The material sequenced was PBMCs. The TCR was taken from a man aged 40-55 years in good health and CMV-seronegative. This chain connects TRBV18 to TRBJ2-3; 7 nucleotides line up with TRBD2. This CDR3 reads CASSPRGSPDTQYF. The CDR3 nucleotides read TGTGCCAGCTCACCGCGGGGGTCCCCAGATACGCAGTATTTT.